The 19 T cell receptor beta chains given below trace back to one sample, sequenced in a study of shared clonotypes between healthy human individuals. Generated by immunoSEQ multiplex PCR, the TCRdb table keeps only in-frame clones and is missing some. The sample has 2 million to 2.5 million clones, over 85% seen once. Specimen: naive CD4+ T cells from PBMCs. Specified subset: CD45RA+ positively selected. The receptor source for this set is a man aged 18 to 30 in good health. Some clones in this sample may be carry-over from other donors' samples.

This chain joins TRBV6-4 and TRBJ2-7; 9 positions agree with TRBD2. V trimming: 9 bases; J trimming: 7 bases; junction bases outside the gene matches: 13. Germline lookup yields CDR1 MRHNA and CDR2 SNTAGT. The CDR3 is 14 amino acids. The CDR3, as DNA: TGTGCCAGTACGGCGGGAGGGCCAGTGAGTGAGCAGTACTTC. It codes for CASTAGGPVSEQYF.

V is TRBV7-2 and J is TRBJ1-4; TRBD1 aligns across 8 bases. CDR3 length equals 13 residues. Per the germline V gene, CDR1 is SGHTA and CDR2 is FQGNSA. V lost 6 bases to trimming and J lost 7 bases; unmatched junction nucleotides: 4. The CDR3 DNA follows: TGTGCCAGCAGTGCCGGGACAGGTGAAAAACTGTTTTTT. This translates into CASSAGTGEKLFF.

CDR3: CASSMGWGLANTGELFF. For the CDR3, the DNA is TGTGCCAGCAGCATGGGGTGGGGGCTCGCGAACACCGGGGAGCTGTTTTTT. This chain connects TRBV27 to TRBJ2-2; D might be TRBD1 (6 bases). Trimming took off 6 bases at V and 0 bases at J, with 17 bases between the two ends. Germline V gene data show CDR1 as MNHEY and CDR2 as SMNVEV (reference sequence). The CDR3 consists of 17 residues.

The rearrangement joins TRBV28 to TRBJ2-2; D is unresolved. Trimming removed 10 bases at V and 9 bases at J, with 18 bases between. The length of the CDR3 is 13 residues. Germline lookup yields CDR1 MDHEN and CDR2 SYDVKM. The CDR3 sequence: CATFQPNVRELFF. The CDR3 nucleotides read TGTGCCACCTTCCAGCCCAACGTAAGGGAGCTGTTTTTT.

The table lists this clone with a count of one. The J gene is TRBJ1-2, the V gene TRBV4-2; D perhaps matches TRBD1 (5 bases). CDR3 length: 16 residues. The germline gives CDR1 LGHNA, CDR2 YNFKEQ. Trimming removed 1 base at V and 2 bases at J, with 14 bases between. The CDR3 region has the DNA TGTGCCAGCAGCCAAGGGGGGTTTGAAGGGAACTATGGCTACACCTTC. Translating it yields CASSQGGFEGNYGYTF.

The chain employs TRBV7-6 and TRBJ2-2, with D possibly TRBD1 on 6 matching bases. The V gene lost 2 bases and the J gene lost 4 bases, with 11 bases spanning the gap. The CDR3 contains 15 residues. CDR1 and CDR2 from the germline V gene are SGHVS and FNYEAQ. CDR3 coding DNA: TGTGCCAGCAGCTTAACCCAGGGGCGCACCGGGGAGCTGTTTTTT. It is translated as CASSLTQGRTGELFF. The full variable domain, its missing parts supplied by reference TRBV7-6 and TRBJ2-2, is GAGVSQSPRYKVTKRGQDVALRCDPISGHVSLYWYRQALGQGPEFLTYFNYEAQQDKSGLPNDRFSAERPEGSISTLTIQRTEQRDSAMYRCASSLTQGRTGELFFGEGSRLTVL.

This chain uses TRBV7-3 with TRBJ1-6, with D perhaps TRBD1 (5 bases). Germline V gene lookup returns CDR1 SGHTA and CDR2 FQGTGA. V was clipped by 1 base and J by 10 bases, with 11 bases between them. The CDR3 length is 14 residues. CDR3 bases: TGTGCCAGCAGCTTAAAATTTGAGGGGTCACCCCTCCACTTT. Protein sequence: CASSLKFEGSPLHF.

Notes on this clone: The same CDR3 also results from other DNA sequences found in this sample. V gene TRBV6-1 combines with J gene TRBJ2-5, with D perhaps TRBD1 (6 bases). CDR1 and CDR2 (germline): MNHNS, SASEGT. With 1 base removed from V and 2 bases from J, the gap between germline ends came to 8 bases. CDR3 size: 14 residues. The CDR3 is CASSEDRVQETQYF. The CDR3, as DNA: TGTGCCAGCAGTGAAGACAGGGTTCAAGAGACCCAGTACTTC.

As concerns this clone: This specimen includes other DNA sequences encoding the same CDR3. The rearrangement joins TRBV5-1 to TRBJ2-3, with D perhaps matching TRBD2 (5 bases). This CDR3 is built from 14 residues. Trimming took 1 base from V and 0 from J, leaving 6 bases between them. The V gene's germline CDR1 is SGHRS and CDR2 YFSETQ. CDR3 sequence reads: CASSLSGSTDTQYF. The CDR3 nucleotides read TGCGCCAGCAGCTTGTCGGGAAGCACAGATACGCAGTATTTT.

The CDR3 DNA reads TGTGCCAGCAGCTTAGCGGGCAGGCCTAATGAAAAACTGTTTTTT. Its protein product is CASSLAGRPNEKLFF. The chain uses TRBV7-6 and TRBJ1-4; D remains unclear. V was pared by 0 bases and J by 3 bases, with 8 bases between. This CDR3 is built from 15 residues. In germline, CDR1 is SGHVS, CDR2 FNYEAQ.

The gene calls are TRBV2 and TRBJ2-3; D unclear. Germline V CDR1 and CDR2: SNHLY, FYNNEI. The length of the CDR3 is 13 residues. V lost 4 bases and J lost 4, with 9 bases in between. CDR3 amino acids: CASSGDIADTQYF. Here the CDR3 DNA reads TGTGCCAGCAGTGGGGATATCGCAGATACGCAGTATTTT. The variable domain in full, completed from reference TRBV2 and TRBJ2-3, reads EPEVTQTPSHQVTQMGQEVILRCVPISNHLYFYWYRQILGQKVEFLVSFYNNEISEKSEIFDDQFSVERPDGSNFTLKIRSTKLEDSAMYFCASSGDIADTQYFGPGTRLTVL.

CDR3 sequence: CASTKTLLGLGGELFF. The CDR3 coding sequence is TGTGCCAGCACTAAAACTTTGCTGGGGCTGGGCGGGGAGCTGTTTTTT. This rearrangement joins TRBV27 to TRBJ2-2; weak D call: TRBD1 (5 bases). Germline CDR1 MNHEY, CDR2 SMNVEV (reference sequence). CDR3 length: 16 amino acids. Trimming took off 7 bases at V and 7 bases at J, with 22 bases between the two ends.

This clone was seen once. V and J are TRBV19 and TRBJ2-7, with no clear D. The CDR3 runs to 12 residues. The germline gives CDR1 LNHDA, CDR2 SQIVND (reference sequence). V lost 7 bases to trimming and J lost 4 bases, with 11 bases between them. The CDR3 reads CASKSHGYEQYF. The CDR3 DNA follows: TGTGCCAGTAAGAGTCACGGGTACGAGCAGTACTTC.

This rearrangement joins TRBV5-1 to TRBJ1-4, with a possible D match to TRBD1 (6 bases). Per germline, CDR1 SGHRS and CDR2 YFSETQ. V shed 4 bases and J shed 7 bases, with 20 bases lying between them. CDR3 length: 16 amino acids. CDR3 in amino acids: CASSLNWGAGGEKLFF. CDR3 nucleotides: TGCGCCAGCAGCCTCAATTGGGGGGCCGGTGGTGAAAAACTGTTTTTT.

The chain links TRBV18 to TRBJ2-1, with TRBD2 identical over 13 bases. Germline CDR1 and CDR2: KGHSH and LQKENI. V lost 2 bases and J lost 4; bases outside the gene matches: 8. This CDR3 is built from 18 residues. CDR3 nucleotides: TGTGCCAGCTCACCAGCTATGACTAGCGGGAGGCGGTACAATGAGCAGTTCTTC. Protein sequence: CASSPAMTSGRRYNEQFF.

V usage is TRBV27 and J usage is TRBJ1-1, with D unresolved. The CDR3 runs to 14 residues. Between the trimmed V and J ends, which lost 4 bases and 0 bases, there was a span of 9 bases. The V gene's germline CDR1 is MNHEY and CDR2 SMNVEV (reference sequence). The CDR3 loop reads CASSSRLLNTEAFF. In DNA, the CDR3 is TGTGCCAGCAGTTCCCGACTCCTGAACACTGAAGCTTTCTTT.

This clone appeared once. V is TRBV19 and J is TRBJ2-7; 7 bases fit TRBD1. V dropped 4 bases and J dropped 2; count of bases not matched to a gene: 2. The CDR3 runs to 13 residues. Germline loops: CDR1 LNHDA, CDR2 SQIVND (reference sequence). In nucleotides, the CDR3 is TGTGCCAGTAGTAACCAGGGGGCCTACGAGCAGTACTTC. This codes for CASSNQGAYEQYF.

This CDR3 reads CASRELPNTEAFF. The CDR3 bases are TGTGCCAGCAGGGAACTCCCGAACACTGAAGCTTTCTTT. V and J are TRBV2 and TRBJ1-1; D call uncertain. Trimming shortened V by 6 bases and J by 1 base, and 9 bases separated the two germline ends. The length of the CDR3 is 13 residues. CDR1 is SNHLY and CDR2 is FYNNEI in the germline V gene. Based on the CDR3 plus reference TRBV2 and TRBJ1-1, the full variable domain is EPEVTQTPSHQVTQMGQEVILRCVPISNHLYFYWYRQILGQKVEFLVSFYNNEISEKSEIFDDQFSVERPDGSNFTLKIRSTKLEDSAMYFCASRELPNTEAFFGQGTRLTVV.

The V and J genes are TRBV7-3 and TRBJ2-3; D gene ambiguous. Between the trimmed V and J ends, which lost 0 bases and 4 bases, there was a span of 8 bases. The germline V gene has CDR1 SGHTA and CDR2 FQGTGA. The CDR3 covers 14 residues. CDR3 DNA sequence: TGTGCCAGCAGCTTAACCAAATCTGCAGATACGCAGTATTTT. Its translation: CASSLTKSADTQYF.